These 18 T cell receptor beta chains were all obtained from the same sample, sequenced in a study of blood T cell repertoires in COVID-19. Profiling relied on immunoSEQ multiplex PCR, and the TCRdb table lists in-frame clones only, not all of them. The repertoire holds 150,000 to 200,000 clones, approximately 86% seen once, with under 2.5% in the top ten. Material for sequencing was peripheral blood. These receptors originate from a man between 65 and 85 years old with active or convalescent COVID-19.

The sample holds a few counts of this clone. The rearrangement joins TRBV5-1 to TRBJ2-1, with TRBD2 matching 8 bases. The CDR3 loop spans 15 amino acids. After removal of 5 bases from V and 0 bases from J, the junction contained 4 bases not matched to a gene. Germline CDR1 is SGHRS and CDR2 is YFSETQ. In DNA form, the CDR3 reads TGCGCCAGCAGAAAAACTAGCGGCTCCTACAATGAGCAGTTCTTC. Its translation is CASRKTSGSYNEQFF.

CDR3 sequence: CASSLAGGLSGNTIYF. The CDR3 DNA is TGCGCCAGCAGCTTGGCCGGCGGGCTCTCTGGAAACACCATATATTTT. The chain is built from TRBV5-1 and TRBJ1-3, with D unclear. Trimming cost V 0 bases and J 0 bases, with 10 bases left between them. Germline V lookup: CDR1 SGHRS, CDR2 YFSETQ. The CDR3 is made up of 16 amino acids.

The chain links TRBV19 to TRBJ1-2, with a tentative D call TRBD1 (6 bases). V was trimmed by 5 bases and J by 4 bases, leaving 8 bases between them. Germline lookup yields CDR1 LNHDA and CDR2 SQIVND (reference sequence). This CDR3 region has 12 residues. This CDR3 reads CASSGGFYGYTF. CDR3 DNA sequence: TGTGCCAGTAGTGGGGGCTTCTATGGCTACACCTTC.

J is TRBJ2-3 and V is TRBV7-2; D possibly corresponds to TRBD1 (6 bases). The CDR3 consists of 14 residues. Trimming took 1 base from V and 5 from J, leaving 10 bases between them. Germline CDR1 is SGHTA and CDR2 is FQGNSA. CDR3 loop: CASSLDRAVDTQYF. In DNA, the CDR3 is TGTGCCAGCAGCTTAGACAGGGCCGTAGATACGCAGTATTTT.

The chain couples TRBV5-6 to TRBJ1-3; D is unresolved. The V gene lost 5 bases and the J gene lost 7 bases, with 10 bases spanning the gap. CDR1 and CDR2 (germline): SGHDT, YYEEEE. The CDR3 has 12 amino acids. This CDR3 is CASRPGRNTIYF. Written as DNA, the CDR3 is TGTGCCAGCAGACCGGGTAGGAACACCATATATTTT.

The chain recombines TRBV19 with TRBJ1-2; D is perhaps TRBD1 (6 bases). V was cut by 4 bases and J by 6 bases, with 18 bases left in between. Germline V lookup: CDR1 LNHDA, CDR2 SQIVND (reference sequence). CDR3 length equals 15 residues. This CDR3 reads CASSTNEPRGNGYTF. Written as DNA, the CDR3 is TGTGCCAGTAGTACCAACGAACCCAGGGGAAATGGCTACACCTTC.

Here the CDR3 reads CASSSGSSYNEQFF. DNA for the CDR3: TGTGCCAGCAGCAGCGGGAGCTCCTACAATGAGCAGTTCTTC. This chain uses TRBV27 with TRBJ2-1; TRBD2 aligns across 8 bases. V shed 6 bases, J shed 0 bases, and the junction held 1 base outside the gene matches. The CDR3 has 14 amino acids. CDR1 is MNHEY and CDR2 is SMNVEV in the germline V gene (reference sequence).

The rearrangement joins TRBV29-1 to TRBJ1-1; 8 bases are shared with TRBD1. Germline-derived CDR1 and CDR2 are SQVTM and ANQGSEA. V gave up 6 bases and J gave up 6 bases; unmatched junction bases: 9. The CDR3 is made up of 13 amino acids. This CDR3 is CSVARTGSAEAFF. CDR3 sequence (DNA): TGCAGCGTGGCTAGGACAGGGAGTGCTGAAGCTTTCTTT. Using reference TRBV29-1 and TRBJ1-1 for the parts outside the CDR3, the full variable domain is SAVISQKPSRDICQRGTSLTIQCQVDSQVTMMFWYRQQPGQSLTLIATANQGSEATYESGFVIDKFPISRPNLTFSTLTVSNMSPEDSSIYLCSVARTGSAEAFFGQGTRLTVV.

The chain couples TRBV7-2 to TRBJ2-3; 9 bases align to TRBD2. Germline CDR1 is SGHTA and CDR2 is FQGNSA. V was clipped by 1 base and J by 1 base; unmatched bases: 3. CDR3 size: 16 residues. In nucleotides, the CDR3 is TGTGCCAGCAGCTTAGTGGCGGGGGGGGGCACAGATACGCAGTATTTT. It yields the protein CASSLVAGGGTDTQYF. The full variable domain, with the rest looked up from reference TRBV7-2 and TRBJ2-3, is GAGVSQSPSNKVTEKGKDVELRCDPISGHTALYWYRQSLGQGLEFLIYFQGNSAPDKSGLPSDRFSAERTGGSVSTLTIQRTQQEDSAVYLCASSLVAGGGTDTQYFGPGTRLTVL.

V is TRBV7-2 and J is TRBJ2-7; 7 bases align to TRBD2. Trimming cost V 4 bases and J 2 bases; bases outside gene matches: 5. The CDR3 totals 14 residues. Germline CDR1 is SGHTA and CDR2 is FQGNSA. The CDR3 protein is CASSSSLAAYEQYF. The CDR3 DNA reads as TGTGCCAGCAGCTCGTCTCTAGCGGCCTACGAGCAGTACTTC.

The rearrangement links TRBV7-8 to TRBJ2-3, with D hard to call. This CDR3 region has 11 residues. The germline V gene has CDR1 SGHVS and CDR2 FQNEAQ. With 5 bases removed from V and 8 bases from J, the gap between germline ends came to 8 bases. The DNA of the CDR3 is TGTGCCAGCAGCCACCCCGGTACGCAGTATTTT. Amino acids: CASSHPGTQYF.

The gene calls are TRBV7-8 and TRBJ2-5; D possibly corresponds to TRBD2 (5 bases). Looked up from germline, CDR1 is SGHVS and CDR2 is FQNEAQ. This CDR3 comprises 14 residues. Trimming pared 5 bases from V and 5 bases from J, leaving 15 bases between. Here the CDR3 reads CASSPWTRDETQYF. CDR3 sequence (DNA): TGTGCCAGCAGCCCCTGGACGAGGGATGAGACCCAGTACTTC. The full variable domain, rest sourced from reference TRBV7-8 and TRBJ2-5, is GAGVSQSPRYKVAKRGQDVALRCDPISGHVSLFWYQQALGQGPEFLTYFQNEAQLDKSGLPSDRFFAERPEGSVSTLKIQRTQQEDSAVYLCASSPWTRDETQYFGPGTRLLVL.

The V and J genes are TRBV21-1 and TRBJ1-2. TRBV21-1 is termed a pseudogene. The CDR3 is 15 residues long. For the CDR3, the DNA is TGTGCCAGCAGCATTAATCATCGGGGGTTGGGAGGCTACACCTTC. This translates into CASSINHRGLGGYTF.

V gene TRBV30 combines with J gene TRBJ1-3; D perhaps matches TRBD1 (6 bases). Trimming left V 2 bases short and J 9 bases short, with 17 bases between. This CDR3 is 14 amino acids long. The germline V gene encodes CDR1 GTSNPN and CDR2 SVGIG (reference sequence). The CDR3 spells CAWSIPGQVITIYF. CDR3 nucleotides: TGTGCCTGGAGTATCCCGGGACAAGTAATCACCATATATTTT.

The genes are TRBV19 and TRBJ1-5; 8 nucleotides agree with TRBD1. Germline V lookup: CDR1 LNHDA, CDR2 SQIVND (reference sequence). J was trimmed by 2 bases and V by 0 bases; bases with no gene match: 3. CDR3 length: 16 residues. CDR3 sequence (DNA): TGTGCCAGTAGTATAGAATTGACAGGGGGCAATCAGCCCCAGCATTTT. Translation gives CASSIELTGGNQPQHF.

This clone was counted a single time. V is TRBV6-5 and J is TRBJ1-5; 7 bases match TRBD1. CDR3 length: 14 amino acids. V shed 7 bases, J shed 7 bases, and the junction held 10 bases outside the gene matches. CDR1 is MNHEY, CDR2 SVGAGI, per germline. Here the CDR3 DNA reads TGTGCCAGCACCGAGGGGGCGGCGGGGCAGCCCCAGCATTTT. The encoded protein is CASTEGAAGQPQHF.

The chain carries TRBV11-2 and TRBJ2-3; TRBD2 aligns across 10 bases. Germline V gene data show CDR1 as SGHAT and CDR2 as FQNNGV. CDR3 size: 16 residues. Trimming cost V 4 bases and J 1 base; bases outside gene matches: 5. In DNA, the CDR3 is TGTGCCAGCAGCTGGTCTAGCGGGGGTCGCACAGATACGCAGTATTTT. Translated, it gives CASSWSSGGRTDTQYF.

The chain links TRBV6-5 to TRBJ2-7; D not certain. Trimming left V 4 bases short and J 1 base short, with 5 bases between. The CDR3 contains 12 residues. In germline, CDR1 is MNHEY, CDR2 SVGAGI. For the CDR3, the DNA is TGTGCCAGCAGTTCCGGGTCCTACGAGCAGTACTTC. Translation: CASSSGSYEQYF.